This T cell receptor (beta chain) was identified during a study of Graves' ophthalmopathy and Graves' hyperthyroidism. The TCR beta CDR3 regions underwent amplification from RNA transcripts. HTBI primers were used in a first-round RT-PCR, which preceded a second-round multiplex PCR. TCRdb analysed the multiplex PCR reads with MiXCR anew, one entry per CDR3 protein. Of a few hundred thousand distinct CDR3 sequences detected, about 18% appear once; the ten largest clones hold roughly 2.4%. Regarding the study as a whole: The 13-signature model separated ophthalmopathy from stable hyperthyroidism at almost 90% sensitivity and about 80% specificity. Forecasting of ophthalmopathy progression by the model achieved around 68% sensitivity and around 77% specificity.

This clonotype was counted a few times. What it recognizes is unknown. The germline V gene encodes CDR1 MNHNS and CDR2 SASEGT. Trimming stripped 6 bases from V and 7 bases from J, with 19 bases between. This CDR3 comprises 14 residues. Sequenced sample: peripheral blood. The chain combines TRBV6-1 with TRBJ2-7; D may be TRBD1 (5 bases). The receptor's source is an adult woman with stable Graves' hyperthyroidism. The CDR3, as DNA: TGTGCCAGCAGAAGATTAGGGGTAAATCGGGAGCAGTACTTC. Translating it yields CASRRLGVNREQYF.